These T cell receptor beta chains were read from a single sample in a study of T cell responses to AZD1222 COVID-19 vaccine. The method was immunoSEQ multiplex PCR; TCRdb's version includes in-frame clones alone and lacks a portion of them. The data contain 70,000 or so clones, more than 65% of them singletons. Sequencing was performed on peripheral blood, taken on day 0 of MenACWY control vaccination. The origin of the receptors is an adult in good health. CDR3s include the opening cysteine and the closing phenylalanine or tryptophan. D genes are given only for firm matches. Expanded clones are given a class, and other clones once, few, many or no size at all.

J gene: TRBJ2-1
clone size: few
D gene: TRBD2
V gene: TRBV2
CDR3 protein: CASSYSGLAGVYNEQFF
CDR3 DNA: TGTGCCAGCAGTTATAGTGGACTAGCGGGAGTCTACAATGAGCAGTTCTTC

J gene: TRBJ2-1
clone size: NA
D gene: NA
V gene: TRBV28
CDR3 protein: CASSTSGTEEFF
CDR3 DNA: TGTGCCAGCAGTACCTCCGGGACGGAGGAGTTCTTC

J gene: TRBJ2-1
clone size: NA
D gene: NA
V gene: TRBV7-3
CDR3 protein: CASSLKGRDSGPTAVEQFF
CDR3 DNA: TGTGCCAGCAGCCTAAAGGGACGGGATTCCGGCCCGACGGCTGTTGAGCAGTTCTTC

J gene: TRBJ2-7
clone size: NA
D gene: NA
V gene: TRBV5-1
CDR3 protein: CASSLGLEQYF
CDR3 DNA: TGCGCCAGCAGCTTGGGCCTCGAGCAGTACTTC

J gene: TRBJ2-5
clone size: once
D gene: NA
V gene: TRBV7-6
CDR3 protein: CASSSVVGARETQYF
CDR3 DNA: TGTGCCAGCAGCTCGGTGGTCGGGGCGAGGGAGACCCAGTACTTC

J gene: TRBJ2-2
clone size: NA
D gene: TRBD2
V gene: TRBV19
CDR3 protein: CASSSPSGGVVPNTGELFF
CDR3 DNA: TGTGCCAGTAGTAGCCCTAGCGGGGGGGTAGTCCCGAACACCGGGGAGCTGTTTTTT

J gene: TRBJ2-3
clone size: NA
D gene: NA
V gene: TRBV28
CDR3 protein: CASSLTRVLGDTQYF
CDR3 DNA: TGTGCCAGCAGTTTAACCCGGGTCCTGGGAGATACGCAGTATTTT

J gene: TRBJ2-7
clone size: NA
D gene: NA
V gene: TRBV2
CDR3 protein: CASRAQGQSYEQYF
CDR3 DNA: TGTGCCAGCAGGGCCCAGGGGCAATCCTACGAGCAGTACTTC

J gene: TRBJ1-2
clone size: NA
D gene: NA
V gene: TRBV28
CDR3 protein: CASSSSPGPYGYTF
CDR3 DNA: TGTGCCAGCAGTTCCTCCCCAGGTCCCTATGGCTACACCTTC

J gene: TRBJ2-5
clone size: NA
D gene: TRBD1
V gene: TRBV15
CDR3 protein: CATSRDSGTEETQYF
CDR3 DNA: TGTGCCACCAGCAGAGACTCAGGGACAGAAGAGACCCAGTACTTC

J gene: TRBJ2-4
clone size: NA
D gene: NA
V gene: TRBV10-1
CDR3 protein: CAKLPGNAENIQYF
CDR3 DNA: TGCGCCAAGCTTCCAGGGAATGCGGAAAACATTCAGTACTTC

J gene: TRBJ2-3
clone size: NA
D gene: NA
V gene: TRBV30
CDR3 protein: CAWKKGPNGDTQYF
CDR3 DNA: TGTGCCTGGAAAAAAGGTCCTAACGGGGATACGCAGTATTTT

J gene: TRBJ2-2
clone size: NA
D gene: NA
V gene: TRBV18
CDR3 protein: CASSPGGSTGELFF
CDR3 DNA: TGTGCCAGCTCACCAGGGGGGAGCACCGGGGAGCTGTTTTTT

J gene: TRBJ1-2
clone size: NA
D gene: NA
V gene: TRBV7-9
CDR3 protein: CASSERSADYGYTF
CDR3 DNA: TGTGCCAGCAGCGAGAGGTCCGCAGACTATGGCTACACCTTC

J gene: TRBJ1-6
clone size: NA
D gene: TRBD1
V gene: TRBV7-2
CDR3 protein: CASSPDRLYNSPLHF
CDR3 DNA: TGTGCCAGCAGCCCGGACAGGTTATATAATTCACCCCTCCACTTT

J gene: TRBJ2-7
clone size: NA
D gene: TRBD1
V gene: TRBV5-4
CDR3 protein: CASSLGTDPAYEQYF
CDR3 DNA: TGTGCCAGCAGCCTCGGGACAGACCCTGCCTACGAGCAGTACTTC

J gene: TRBJ2-7
clone size: NA
D gene: NA
V gene: TRBV2
CDR3 protein: CASSDLGIFTYEQYF
CDR3 DNA: TGTGCCAGCAGTGACTTAGGTATTTTTACGTACGAGCAGTACTTC

J gene: TRBJ1-2
clone size: NA
D gene: NA
V gene: TRBV6-2/TRBV6-3
CDR3 protein: CASSYSSRLKDGYTF
CDR3 DNA: TGTGCCAGCAGTTACTCGAGTAGACTAAAGGATGGCTACACCTTC

J gene: TRBJ2-4
clone size: NA
D gene: NA
V gene: TRBV5-5
CDR3 protein: CASSLSAQMGDIQYF
CDR3 DNA: TGTGCCAGCAGCTTGTCGGCACAGATGGGAGACATTCAGTACTTC

J gene: TRBJ2-7
clone size: NA
D gene: TRBD1
V gene: TRBV5-4
CDR3 protein: CASSLSGQGGSEQYF
CDR3 DNA: TGTGCCAGCAGCTTGAGTGGACAGGGGGGCAGCGAGCAGTACTTC

J gene: TRBJ1-2
clone size: NA
D gene: NA
V gene: TRBV9
CDR3 protein: CASSPGTDYGYTF
CDR3 DNA: TGTGCCAGCAGCCCCGGGACGGACTATGGCTACACCTTC

J gene: TRBJ1-2
clone size: few
D gene: TRBD1
V gene: TRBV7-9
CDR3 protein: CASSSWTGERGGYTF
CDR3 DNA: TGTGCCAGCAGCTCATGGACAGGGGAACGTGGTGGCTACACCTTC

J gene: TRBJ1-1
clone size: once
D gene: TRBD1
V gene: TRBV4-2
CDR3 protein: CASSQEDRVHTEAFF
CDR3 DNA: TGTGCCAGCAGCCAAGAGGACAGGGTCCACACTGAAGCTTTCTTT

J gene: TRBJ2-1
clone size: NA
D gene: TRBD1
V gene: TRBV7-9
CDR3 protein: CASSPVSIGGPSYNEQFF
CDR3 DNA: TGTGCCAGCAGCCCGGTTTCAATAGGGGGCCCCTCCTACAATGAGCAGTTCTTC

J gene: TRBJ2-7
clone size: NA
D gene: NA
V gene: TRBV6-1
CDR3 protein: CASSEGSNYEQYF
CDR3 DNA: TGTGCCAGCAGTGAAGGGTCAAACTACGAGCAGTACTTC

J gene: TRBJ1-2
clone size: NA
D gene: TRBD1
V gene: TRBV28
CDR3 protein: CASRSPRTGAYGYTF
CDR3 DNA: TGTGCCAGCAGATCGCCACGGACAGGCGCCTATGGCTACACCTTC

J gene: TRBJ2-1
clone size: NA
D gene: TRBD2
V gene: TRBV5-4
CDR3 protein: CASSDAAGGPYNEQFF
CDR3 DNA: TGTGCCAGCAGCGACGCCGCGGGGGGCCCCTACAATGAGCAGTTCTTC

J gene: TRBJ1-1
clone size: NA
D gene: NA
V gene: TRBV7-9
CDR3 protein: CASSLEGAGAEAFF
CDR3 DNA: TGTGCCAGCAGCTTAGAAGGGGCCGGGGCTGAAGCTTTCTTT

J gene: TRBJ1-5
clone size: NA
D gene: NA
V gene: TRBV7-8
CDR3 protein: CASSLAGQSNQPQHF
CDR3 DNA: TGTGCCAGCAGCTTAGCCGGACAGAGCAATCAGCCCCAGCATTTT

J gene: TRBJ2-7
clone size: few
D gene: NA
V gene: TRBV9
CDR3 protein: CASSVVNGEQYF
CDR3 DNA: TGTGCCAGCAGCGTAGTTAACGGCGAGCAGTACTTC

J gene: TRBJ2-1
clone size: NA
D gene: NA
V gene: TRBV19
CDR3 protein: CASSPGGATIYNEQFF
CDR3 DNA: TGTGCCAGTAGTCCCGGGGGAGCGACTATCTACAATGAGCAGTTCTTC

J gene: TRBJ1-5
clone size: NA
D gene: TRBD1
V gene: TRBV2
CDR3 protein: CASRDPGQGGQPQHF
CDR3 DNA: TGTGCCAGCAGAGATCCGGGACAGGGGGGACAGCCCCAGCATTTT

J gene: TRBJ1-1
clone size: NA
D gene: NA
V gene: TRBV11-1
CDR3 protein: CASSPAAGYTEAFF
CDR3 DNA: TGTGCCAGCAGCCCAGCCGCGGGTTACACTGAAGCTTTCTTT